This T cell receptor beta chain was retrieved from a study of chemoradiotherapy in HPV16-positive cancers. The study's findings and limits: Better recurrence-free survival went with HPV-responsive T-cell expansion in HPV16-positive patients.

A word on this clone: The antigen is not known.

Sequencing used immunoSEQ multiplex PCR; TCRdb keeps in-frame clones, though not all of them. The table lists 6,000 to 6,500 clones, around 90% of them singletons. Repertoires were sampled repeatedly during chemoradiotherapy. The TCR sequence derives from a human donor with HPV-associated anogenital cancer. Material: blood, obtained from a patient who underwent chemoradiotherapy.

CDR3 sequence: CASSQGLPGHTEAFF. The CDR3 DNA sequence: TGCGCCAGCAGCCAAGGTCTTCCAGGGCACACTGAAGCTTTCTTT. The chain combines TRBV4-1 with TRBJ1-1; a weak D match, TRBD1 (5 bases). Germline V CDR1 and CDR2: MGHRA, YSYEKL. This CDR3 comprises 15 residues. V lost 1 base to trimming and J lost 3 bases, with 12 bases between them.